Sequencing of this TCR beta chain was carried out in a study of control samples from healthy donors and cancer patients. The CDR3 has 15 amino acids. Germline V gene lookup returns CDR1 SGHNT and CDR2 YENEEA. Trimming took 0 bases from V and 3 from J, leaving 9 bases between them. Libraries were prepared by immunoSEQ multiplex PCR; TCRdb keeps only in-frame clonotypes and omits some of them. The sample lists 150,000 to 200,000 clones, around 92% seen once, with roughly 1.6% in the top ten. V gene TRBV11-3 combines with J gene TRBJ2-1; weak D call: TRBD1 (6 bases). This receptor was identified in a woman in her twenties or thirties in good health. Sequencing was performed on blood. CDR3: CASSLEQGVYNEQFF. The DNA for the CDR3 is TGTGCCAGCAGCTTAGAACAGGGCGTCTACAATGAGCAGTTCTTC.